Shown below are 22 T cell receptor beta chains from a single sample sequenced in a study of graft-versus-host responses after intestinal transplantation. Only in-frame clones appear in the TCRdb table, and some are missing; sequencing was by immunoSEQ multiplex PCR. The data show some 87,000 clones, roughly 92% seen once. Their recognized antigens are unknown. Here the sequenced sample was unstimulated CD4+ T cells sorted from spleen or lymph node cells, taken before intestinal transplant. The receptors originated from a human donor who received an intestinal transplant.

This clone was found once. The V gene is TRBV30, the J gene TRBJ1-2; a weak D match, TRBD1 (5 bases). Trimming removed 8 bases from V and 3 bases from J, with 19 bases in between. Germline V gives CDR1 GTSNPN, CDR2 SVGIG (reference sequence). The CDR3 spans 14 residues. CDR3 sequence reads: CAGSALGVHYGYTF. The CDR3 DNA follows: TGTGCCGGCAGCGCTTTAGGGGTACACTATGGCTACACCTTC.

The gene calls are TRBV28 and TRBJ1-5; the match to TRBD1 covers 12 bases. Germline trimming cut 6 bases from V and 6 bases from J; bases unmatched to any gene: 9. Germline V gene lookup returns CDR1 MDHEN and CDR2 SYDVKM. This CDR3 is built from 16 residues. The CDR3 sequence is CASSPRGTGGFQPQHF. CDR3 coding DNA: TGTGCCAGCAGCCCTCGCGGGACAGGGGGCTTTCAGCCCCAGCATTTT.

The chain recombines TRBV7-8 with TRBJ2-7; 7 positions agree with TRBD2. Germline V lookup: CDR1 SGHVS, CDR2 FQNEAQ. This CDR3 is built from 16 residues. V was pared by 6 bases and J by 1 base, with 12 bases of the junction left unmatched. CDR3 loop: CASSPFSGGSSYEQYF. The CDR3 region has the DNA TGTGCCAGCAGTCCTTTCTCGGGCGGGAGTTCCTACGAGCAGTACTTC.

The gene calls are TRBV28 and TRBJ2-7, with D perhaps TRBD1 or TRBD2 (5 bases each). Germline CDR1 reads MDHEN; CDR2 reads SYDVKM. Deletions cut 8 bases from V and 3 bases from J, with 17 bases between. The CDR3 contains 14 residues. The CDR3 DNA reads TGTGCCAGCTCGTCCCCGGGGCGCGGCTACGAGCAGTACTTC. Its protein product is CASSSPGRGYEQYF.

This clone has a single count. The gene calls are TRBV29-1 and TRBJ2-7, with 9 nucleotides matching TRBD1. Germline lookup yields CDR1 SQVTM and CDR2 ANQGSEA. This CDR3 spans 15 amino acids. V shed 6 bases and J 3 bases; nucleotides not matched to a gene: 12. The CDR3 DNA follows: TGCAGCGTCATCCCCGGGACAGGGTTTAACTACGAGCAGTACTTC. Translation: CSVIPGTGFNYEQYF.

The rearrangement joins TRBV2 to TRBJ1-1; D gene unclear. From germline, CDR1 is SNHLY and CDR2 FYNNEI. Trimming took 3 bases from V and 11 from J, leaving 10 bases between them. The CDR3 consists of 11 residues. The DNA of the CDR3 is TGTGCCAGCAGTGAGCCCTCTGCTGCTTTCTTT. Amino acids: CASSEPSAAFF.

The chain carries TRBV7-2 and TRBJ2-1; TRBD2 is a possible D gene (6 bases). CDR3 length: 14 residues. CDR1 and CDR2 from the germline V gene are SGHTA and FQGNSA. Trimming stripped 4 bases from V and 0 bases from J, with 7 bases between. This CDR3 is CASSSGASYNEQFF. CDR3 nucleotide sequence: TGTGCCAGCAGCTCGGGAGCCTCCTACAATGAGCAGTTCTTC.

J is TRBJ2-7 and V is TRBV15; TRBD1 matches 9 bases. Unmatched junction bases numbered 2, after V lost 1 base and J lost 1 base. The CDR3 covers 15 residues. CDR1 is LNHNV, CDR2 YYDKDF, per germline (reference sequence). The CDR3 is CATSRAGTGSYEQYF. CDR3 coding DNA: TGTGCCACCAGCAGAGCCGGGACAGGGTCCTACGAGCAGTACTTC.

There are a few counts of this clone. The sample has other DNA sequences that encode this CDR3 too. The chain carries TRBV5-1 and TRBJ2-7; the match to TRBD2 covers 9 bases. CDR3 length equals 18 residues. Germline CDR1 reads SGHRS; CDR2 reads YFSETQ. Trimming removed 0 bases from V and 3 bases from J; junction bases left unmatched: 13. CDR3 nucleotide sequence: TGCGCCAGCAGCTTGGGACTCGCGGGAGGGGGGGACCTCTACGAGCAGTACTTC. The encoded protein is CASSLGLAGGGDLYEQYF.

This chain joins TRBV14 and TRBJ2-7; D gene uncertain. Trimming cost V 5 bases and J 0 bases, with 8 bases left between them. CDR1 is SGHDN, CDR2 FVKESK, per germline. The CDR3 runs to 13 residues. In DNA form, the CDR3 reads TGTGCCAGCAGCGTTGCCTTCTCCTACGAGCAGTACTTC. Protein product: CASSVAFSYEQYF.

The rearrangement links TRBV6-4 to TRBJ2-1; 10 bases line up with TRBD2. Losses at the gene ends were 7 bases for V and 9 bases for J; bases not matched to a gene: 9. The CDR3 is 14 amino acids. The germline V gene encodes CDR1 MRHNA and CDR2 SNTAGT. CDR3 DNA: TGTGCCAGCAATTTTCTAGCGGGAGAGGGTGAGCAGTTCTTC. Its protein product is CASNFLAGEGEQFF.

The table lists this clone with a count of one. The chain joins TRBV15 to TRBJ1-5; 9 nucleotides line up with TRBD1. Per the germline V gene, CDR1 is LNHNV and CDR2 is YYDKDF (reference sequence). With V trimmed by 0 bases and J by 5 bases, 8 bases remained unmatched. The CDR3 has 17 residues. CDR3 loop: CATSRDLTGGFHQPQHF. The CDR3 DNA sequence: TGTGCCACCAGCAGAGATCTGACAGGGGGTTTTCATCAGCCCCAGCATTTT.

V usage is TRBV6-5 and J usage is TRBJ1-1; no clear D gene. This CDR3 region has 15 residues. Trimming took 1 base from V and 0 from J, leaving 9 bases between them. CDR1 and CDR2 (germline): MNHEY, SVGAGI. Here the CDR3 DNA reads TGTGCCAGCAGTTACTTGAGTTTCATGAACACTGAAGCTTTCTTT. Its protein product is CASSYLSFMNTEAFF.

The chain recombines TRBV4-1 with TRBJ2-7; a weak D match, TRBD1 (6 bases). Germline V lookup: CDR1 MGHRA, CDR2 YSYEKL. The length of the CDR3 is 14 residues. Trimming removed 4 bases at V and 5 bases at J, with 15 bases between. DNA for the CDR3: TGCGCCAGCAGCCGGCCGCTCGACAGGAACGAGCAGTACTTC. It is translated as CASSRPLDRNEQYF.

V usage is TRBV29-1 and J usage is TRBJ2-1, with 10 bases aligning to TRBD2. This CDR3 has 14 residues. CDR1 is SQVTM, CDR2 ANQGSEA, per germline. The V and J ends lost 7 bases and 3 bases, in that order; junction bases with no gene match: 6. CDR3 residues: CSAATSGNYNEQFF. DNA for the CDR3: TGCAGCGCCGCCACTAGCGGGAACTACAATGAGCAGTTCTTC.

The chain links TRBV5-1 to TRBJ1-1; the D is unclear. The CDR3 length is 14 residues. Trimming took off 4 bases at V and 0 bases at J, with 10 bases between the two ends. Per the germline V gene, CDR1 is SGHRS and CDR2 is YFSETQ. The CDR3 region is CASSERIVNTEAFF. The CDR3 region has the DNA TGCGCCAGCAGCGAACGGATTGTGAACACTGAAGCTTTCTTT.

J is TRBJ2-1 and V is TRBV2; 7 bases map to TRBD1. The germline V gene encodes CDR1 SNHLY and CDR2 FYNNEI. Trimming removed 2 bases from V and 13 bases from J; junction bases left unmatched: 29. The CDR3 extends over 20 amino acids. CDR3: CASSERATGDLGPRIVHQFF. In nucleotides, the CDR3 is TGTGCCAGCAGTGAACGGGCAACAGGGGACCTTGGCCCCAGGATCGTCCATCAGTTCTTC.

V is TRBV14 and J is TRBJ2-5; D uncertain. The CDR3 is made up of 15 amino acids. The germline V and J ends were trimmed by 1 base and 0 bases, with 9 bases remaining between them. Germline CDR1 reads SGHDN; CDR2 reads FVKESK. The CDR3 spells CASSQGRRYQETQYF. The CDR3 nucleotides read TGTGCCAGCAGCCAAGGGAGACGTTACCAAGAGACCCAGTACTTC.

This chain uses TRBV9 with TRBJ2-1, with 7 bases identical to TRBD2. The length of the CDR3 is 19 residues. Germline CDR1 and CDR2: SGDLS and YYNGEE. J lost 6 bases, V lost 0 bases, and 18 bases had no gene match. This CDR3 is CASSVGGRDGGRISNEQFF. The DNA for the CDR3 is TGTGCCAGCAGCGTAGGAGGCAGGGATGGCGGGAGAATTAGCAATGAGCAGTTCTTC.

The rearrangement joins TRBV19 to TRBJ1-1, with D maybe TRBD1 (5 bases). CDR1 and CDR2 (germline): LNHDA, SQIVND (reference sequence). The CDR3 contains 15 residues. V shed 5 bases and J shed 1 base, with 14 bases lying between them. The CDR3 sequence: CASSPGTPSNTEAFF. Written as DNA, the CDR3 is TGTGCCAGTAGTCCAGGGACCCCATCGAACACTGAAGCTTTCTTT.

The CDR3 nucleotides are TGTGCCTGGAGACCACCGGGCCCTCGGGACGGCTACACCTTC. It translates to CAWRPPGPRDGYTF. The J gene is TRBJ1-2, the V gene TRBV30; a possible D gene is TRBD1 (5 bases). Trimming pared 3 bases from V and 8 bases from J, leaving 19 bases between. This CDR3 is built from 14 residues. Germline CDR1 and CDR2: GTSNPN and SVGIG (reference sequence).

This chain connects TRBV4-1 to TRBJ1-5; D is perhaps TRBD1 (6 bases). V lost 1 base and J 4 bases, leaving 17 bases between the germline ends. The germline V gene has CDR1 MGHRA and CDR2 YSYEKL. The CDR3 is 17 amino acids. The CDR3 region is CASSQVPRTGTNQPQHF. CDR3 nucleotide sequence: TGCGCCAGCAGCCAAGTTCCTAGAACAGGGACGAATCAGCCCCAGCATTTT.